Included here is one T cell receptor beta chain sequence, with context. The CDR3 has 15 amino acids. CDR1 and CDR2 from the germline V gene are SGHTA and FQGNSA. V dropped 5 bases and J dropped 2 bases, with 13 bases sitting between them. This entry comes from a study of cytotoxic CD8 clonotypes in ibrutinib-treated CLL. About the research overall: Outcomes included 24 partial and 2 complete responses; after median around 5.5 years, around 15 stayed remitted and roughly twelve progressed.

TCRdb keeps only in-frame clones here, not all; method: immunoSEQ multiplex PCR. The data contain about 140,000 clones, roughly 80% of them seen just once; the ten biggest clones take up 25% to 30%. The chain combines TRBV7-2 with TRBJ2-1; D is unclear. The source is a human donor with chronic lymphocytic leukemia. Specimen: PBMCs, collected after 12 months of ibrutinib treatment. The CDR3 DNA is TGTGCCAGCAGCACAGTCGTCGGCACCTACAATGAGCAGTTCTTC. Translated, it gives CASSTVVGTYNEQFF.